A single T cell receptor (beta chain) is shown here with its context. This sample is part of a study of blood T cell repertoires in COVID-19. Original methodology: Estimation of nucleated cell counts was performed using reference gene primer amplification. Generated by immunoSEQ multiplex PCR, the TCRdb table keeps only in-frame clones and is missing some. The DNA gave D and trimming, while V, J and clone size come from that table. Altogether roughly 240,000 clones are present, around 90% being singletons, with the ten largest covering just over 2.5%. Clinical history as reported by participants underpinned cohort assignment. The clonotype originates from a woman aged 25-40 years with acute COVID-19. The material sequenced was PBMCs or T cells enriched from blood (not recorded which).

The CDR3, as DNA: TGTGCCAGCAGTGACAGGGTGGATCTCGGAGACACCATATATTTT. This gives the protein CASSDRVDLGDTIYF. The chain joins TRBV25-1 to TRBJ1-3; D possibly corresponds to TRBD1 (5 bases). Germline V gives CDR1 MGHDK, CDR2 SYGVNS. The CDR3 has 15 residues. The V gene lost 3 bases and the J gene lost 8 bases, with 17 bases spanning the gap. Filled out from reference TRBV25-1 and TRBJ1-3, the complete variable domain reads EADIYQTPRYLVIGTGKKITLECSQTMGHDKMYWYQQDPGMELHLIHYSYGVNSTEKGDLSSESTVSRIRTEHFPLTLESARPSHTSQYLCASSDRVDLGDTIYFGEGSWLTVV.